The sequence of this TCR beta chain was determined in a study of blood T cell repertoires in COVID-19. Looking at the study overall: Whether acute or convalescent, the COVID-19 samples came from the United States, Italy and Spain. Sample material is recorded as cDNA or gDNA derived from T cells, B-cell-depleted T cells, or PBMCs.

Per the study methods: Estimation of nucleated cell counts was performed using reference gene primer amplification. Here immunoSEQ multiplex PCR was the method, and the copy in TCRdb shows in-frame clones only, minus some. The DNA was the basis for D and trimming; V, J and clone size are from that table. This table holds approximately 46,000 clones, around nine tenths found once. The CDR3 consists of 15 residues. Germline-derived CDR1 and CDR2 are SEHNR and FQNEAQ (reference sequence). V dropped 1 base and J dropped 11; count of bases not matched to a gene: 10. The specimen was peripheral blood. The source of this sequence is a man aged 60-69 years with active or convalescent COVID-19. This rearrangement joins TRBV7-9 to TRBJ1-1, with 10 nucleotides matching TRBD1. The CDR3 region is CASSLGDDRGQDAFF. CDR3 DNA sequence: TGTGCCAGCAGCTTAGGGGATGACAGGGGGCAAGATGCTTTCTTT.